One sample yielded the 3 T cell receptor beta chains listed below, sequenced in a study of cytomegalovirus exposure and HLA in healthy donors. The primer mix had 60 Vbeta and 13 Jbeta primers. This table comes from immunoSEQ multiplex PCR, and its TCRdb copy is limited to in-frame clones, with some not included. The data contain about 190,000 clones, around 80% of them singletons. The specimen was PBMCs. These receptors were taken from a man aged 18-30 years in good health and CMV-seronegative.

The CDR3 DNA follows: TGCGCCAGCAGTCCCTCGGCGGCAGGGGGCAGTGATTCCACAGATACGCAGTATTTT. Translating it yields CASSPSAAGGSDSTDTQYF. V gene TRBV23-1 combines with J gene TRBJ2-3; 8 nucleotides align to TRBD1. TRBV23-1 is designated an ORF whose function remains uncertain. V lost 4 bases and J lost 2; bases outside the gene matches: 17. The CDR3 length is 19 residues.

The rearrangement links TRBV5-4 to TRBJ1-2; D gene uncertain. Trimming shortened V by 2 bases and J by 6 bases, and 11 bases separated the two germline ends. The CDR3 extends over 13 amino acids. CDR1 is SGHNT and CDR2 is YYREEE in the germline V gene (reference sequence). The CDR3 spells CASSLYGLNGYTF. The CDR3 DNA is TGTGCCAGCAGCTTATATGGGCTAAATGGCTACACCTTC. Based on the CDR3 plus reference TRBV5-4 and TRBJ1-2, the full variable domain is ETGVTQSPTHLIKTRGQQVTLRCSSQSGHNTVSWYQQALGQGPQFIFQYYREEENGRGNFPPRFSGLQFPNYSSELNVNALELDDSALYLCASSLYGLNGYTFGSGTRLTVV.

The J gene is TRBJ2-7, the V gene TRBV29-1; a possible D gene is TRBD1 (6 bases). Germline V gene sequence: CDR1 SQVTM, CDR2 ANQGSEA. CDR3 size: 14 residues. V lost 0 bases to trimming and J lost 6 bases, with 15 bases between them. In DNA, the CDR3 is TGCAGCGTTGAAGAGTCAGGGGCTAACGCCGAGCAGTACTTC. This gives the protein CSVEESGANAEQYF.